The next 15 T cell receptor beta chains were all read from a single sample in a study of cytomegalovirus exposure and HLA in healthy donors. The primer mix had 60 Vbeta and 13 Jbeta primers. Libraries were prepared by immunoSEQ multiplex PCR; TCRdb keeps only in-frame clonotypes and omits some of them. The sample yields 120,000 or so clones, around three quarters seen once. Sequenced sample: PBMCs. These receptors came from a young man in good health and CMV-seronegative.

The chain joins TRBV11-2 to TRBJ2-3; a possible D gene is TRBD1 (6 bases). Looked up from germline, CDR1 is SGHAT and CDR2 is FQNNGV. This CDR3 has 15 residues. V was shortened by 1 base and J by 2 bases, with 10 bases between the two germline ends. The CDR3 DNA reads TGTGCCAGCAGCTTAGTCAGGGGTTTCACAGATACGCAGTATTTT. Amino acid sequence: CASSLVRGFTDTQYF.

The rearrangement joins TRBV9 to TRBJ2-2, with 7 bases that match TRBD2. This CDR3 comprises 18 residues. Trimming cost V 1 base and J 0 bases; bases outside gene matches: 9. Per germline, CDR1 SGDLS and CDR2 YYNGEE. For the CDR3, the DNA is TGTGCCAGCAGCGTATCCCCTCCGGGGGGATCGAACACCGGGGAGCTGTTTTTT. It yields the protein CASSVSPPGGSNTGELFF.

This rearrangement joins TRBV29-1 to TRBJ1-4; TRBD1 agrees at 9 bases. Trimming removed 6 bases from V and 6 bases from J; junction bases left unmatched: 5. The CDR3 sequence is 13 residues long. The V gene's germline CDR1 is SQVTM and CDR2 ANQGSEA. CDR3 bases: TGCAGCGTAAGCCGGGACAGGGATGAAAAACTGTTTTTT. It translates to CSVSRDRDEKLFF.

The chain employs TRBV5-1 and TRBJ1-4; 7 positions agree with TRBD1. This CDR3 has 16 residues. Germline V gene lookup returns CDR1 SGHRS and CDR2 YFSETQ. J was trimmed by 3 bases and V by 0 bases; bases with no gene match: 5. The CDR3 sequence: CASSLDSQGANEKLFF. The CDR3, as DNA: TGCGCCAGCAGCTTGGACAGCCAGGGGGCTAATGAAAAACTGTTTTTT.

The chain links TRBV4-3 to TRBJ2-1; D is ambiguous. CDR3 length: 16 amino acids. Germline lookup yields CDR1 LGHNA and CDR2 YSLEER. Trimming took 0 bases from V and 0 from J, leaving 9 bases between them. The CDR3 is CASSQDAASSYNEQFF. Written as DNA, the CDR3 is TGCGCCAGCAGCCAAGATGCGGCGAGCTCCTACAATGAGCAGTTCTTC.

The chain couples TRBV7-6 to TRBJ2-7; 9 nucleotides align to TRBD1. CDR3 length equals 15 residues. The germline gives CDR1 SGHVS, CDR2 FNYEAQ. The V gene end was trimmed by 1 base and the J gene end by 1 base; junction bases not matched to a gene: 2. CDR3 protein: CASSLGTGVSYEQYF. The CDR3 coding sequence is TGTGCCAGCAGCTTAGGGACAGGGGTATCCTACGAGCAGTACTTC.

This chain uses TRBV6-6 with TRBJ2-1; 9 bases match TRBD1. V shed 6 bases and J 1 base; nucleotides not matched to a gene: 4. CDR3 length equals 15 residues. Germline V gene lookup returns CDR1 MNHNY and CDR2 SVGAGI (reference sequence). CDR3 residues: CASSKDRGSYNEQFF. The DNA for the CDR3 is TGTGCCAGCAGCAAGGACAGGGGTTCCTACAATGAGCAGTTCTTC.

This sequence joins TRBV6-5 and TRBJ1-2; a weak D match, TRBD1 (6 bases). V lost 6 bases and J 3 bases, leaving 14 bases between the germline ends. Germline CDR1 reads MNHEY; CDR2 reads SVGAGI. CDR3 length equals 14 residues. CDR3 nucleotide sequence: TGTGCCAGCAGACAACAGGGTCTGGACTATGGCTACACCTTC. Translation: CASRQQGLDYGYTF.

This clone was found a few times. The V and J genes are TRBV7-9 and TRBJ2-5, with 7 bases fitting TRBD2. The end of the DNA aligns better with TRBJ2-7, so the J call may be wrong. The germline V gene encodes CDR1 SEHNR and CDR2 FQNEAQ (reference sequence). This CDR3 has 13 amino acids. DNA for the CDR3: TGTGCCAGCAGTAACGGACGGGGGGACGAGCAGTACTTC. Protein: CASSNGRGDEQYF.

The J gene is TRBJ1-1, the V gene TRBV30; possibly TRBD1 for D (6 bases). Germline V gene data show CDR1 as GTSNPN and CDR2 as SVGIG (reference sequence). This CDR3 spans 13 amino acids. V gave up 6 bases and J gave up 1 base, with 12 bases separating them. The DNA for the CDR3 is TGTGCCTGTACAGGGTTCGCGAACACTGAAGCTTTCTTT. Translation: CACTGFANTEAFF.

This clone was detected a few times. The chain couples TRBV5-4 to TRBJ2-1, with TRBD2 matching 7 bases. The CDR3 loop spans 12 amino acids. Looked up from germline, CDR1 is SGHNT and CDR2 is YYREEE (reference sequence). Trimming removed 4 bases from V and 8 bases from J; junction bases left unmatched: 3. The CDR3 region has the DNA TGTGCCAGCAGCCGAGGACTAGATGAGCAGTTCTTC. It is translated as CASSRGLDEQFF.

The rearrangement joins TRBV7-9 to TRBJ1-1, with D unclear. The CDR3 covers 14 residues. Looked up from germline, CDR1 is SEHNR and CDR2 is FQNEAQ (reference sequence). Deletions cut 5 bases from V and 7 bases from J, with 17 bases between. In nucleotides, the CDR3 is TGTGCCAGCAGCCCGCCTCCGAGCGCGGTTGAAGCTTTCTTT. Translation gives CASSPPPSAVEAFF.

The V gene is TRBV10-3, the J gene TRBJ1-1; 7 positions agree with TRBD1. The V segment lost 4 bases and the J segment 7 bases; nucleotides outside the gene matches: 6. The CDR3 runs 13 residues. The V gene's germline CDR1 is ENHRY and CDR2 SYGVKD. In nucleotides, the CDR3 is TGTGCCATCAGTGTCGGGACAGAGTATGAAGCTTTCTTT. This codes for CAISVGTEYEAFF.

The chain links TRBV7-9 to TRBJ2-7; D not resolved. CDR1 is SEHNR and CDR2 is FQNEAQ in the germline V gene (reference sequence). This CDR3 spans 14 amino acids. The ends were cut back, 1 base at V and 6 bases at J, with 13 bases in the middle. The chain's CDR3 is CASSLGSELGEQYF. Here the CDR3 DNA reads TGTGCCAGCAGCTTAGGGAGCGAGTTGGGCGAGCAGTACTTC.

V is TRBV30 and J is TRBJ2-7, with TRBD1 matching 10 bases. V shed 2 bases, J shed 5 bases, and the junction held 6 bases outside the gene matches. The CDR3 length is 14 residues. Germline V gene lookup returns CDR1 GTSNPN and CDR2 SVGIG (reference sequence). For the CDR3, the DNA is TGTGCCTGGAGTCCGGGACAGGGGTACCACGAGCAGTACTTC. Amino acid sequence: CAWSPGQGYHEQYF.